These 12 T cell receptor beta chains were all obtained from the same sample, sequenced in a study of cytomegalovirus exposure and HLA in healthy donors. PCR employed 60 Vbeta and 13 Jbeta primers. The table came from immunoSEQ multiplex PCR; TCRdb's copy has only in-frame clones and leaves some out. The repertoire includes roughly 160,000 clones, roughly 80% of them detected once, and around 9.1% sits in the top ten. Input material: PBMCs. The receptor set was obtained from a male donor in good health and CMV-seropositive.

This sequence joins TRBV5-4 and TRBJ1-1, with D perhaps TRBD1 (5 bases). The germline V gene has CDR1 SGHNT and CDR2 YYREEE (reference sequence). The CDR3 contains 13 residues. The V end lost 10 bases, the J end lost 3 bases, and 16 bases lay between the germline ends. CDR3 DNA: TGTGCCGCAGCAAGGGGCGAAGACACTGAAGCTTTCTTT. This encodes CAAARGEDTEAFF. The full variable domain, with the rest looked up from reference TRBV5-4 and TRBJ1-1, is ETGVTQSPTHLIKTRGQQVTLRCSSQSGHNTVSWYQQALGQGPQFIFQYYREEENGRGNFPPRFSGLQFPNYSSELNVNALELDDSALYLCAAARGEDTEAFFGQGTRLTVV.

The chain recombines TRBV6-1 with TRBJ1-2, with no clear D. Germline values: CDR1 MNHNS, CDR2 SASEGT. This CDR3 is 17 amino acids long. V was pared by 2 bases and J by 1 base, with 17 bases between. This chain's CDR3 is CASSETISSTVNYGYTF. The CDR3 region has the DNA TGTGCCAGCAGTGAAACTATTAGTAGCACGGTTAACTATGGCTACACCTTC.

V gene TRBV5-6 combines with J gene TRBJ2-7; D uncertain. V was cut by 4 bases and J by 5 bases, with 7 bases left in between. Germline V gene lookup returns CDR1 SGHDT and CDR2 YYEEEE. This CDR3 contains 11 residues. As DNA, the CDR3 is TGTGCCAGCAGCCACACCCACGAGCAGTACTTC. Translating gives CASSHTHEQYF.

The V gene is TRBV28, the J gene TRBJ2-7; D is unresolved. The length of the CDR3 is 14 residues. With 1 base removed from V and 2 bases from J, the gap between germline ends came to 9 bases. Per the germline V gene, CDR1 is MDHEN and CDR2 is SYDVKM. CDR3 residues: CASSLSLLTYEQYF. CDR3 nucleotides: TGTGCCAGCAGTTTATCTCTTCTAACCTACGAGCAGTACTTC.

The chain recombines TRBV6-4 with TRBJ2-7; D possibly corresponds to TRBD2 (6 bases). This CDR3 spans 13 amino acids. CDR1 and CDR2 from the germline V gene are MRHNA and SNTAGT. The V end lost 3 bases, the J end lost 6 bases, and 12 bases lay between the germline ends. DNA of the CDR3: TGTGCCAGCAGTGAAGGGGCTAGCGCCGAGCAGTACTTC. Translating gives CASSEGASAEQYF.

The chain has TRBV7-9 and TRBJ2-6, with D possibly matching TRBD2 (5 bases). There are 16 residues in the CDR3. Germline loops: CDR1 SEHNR, CDR2 FQNEAQ (reference sequence). V was pared by 8 bases and J by 0 bases, with 14 bases between. DNA of the CDR3: TGTGCCAGCTCCCGGGCGGGCCGCTCTGGGGCCAACGTCCTGACTTTC. Translating it yields CASSRAGRSGANVLTF.

V gene TRBV30 combines with J gene TRBJ1-2, with D possibly being TRBD1 (6 bases). Per the germline V gene, CDR1 is GTSNPN and CDR2 is SVGIG (reference sequence). The CDR3 is 13 amino acids. V gave up 5 bases and J gave up 8 bases, with 18 bases separating them. The CDR3 region is CAWGGAGAKGYTF. CDR3 DNA: TGTGCCTGGGGGGGGGCGGGGGCCAAAGGCTACACCTTC.

This sequence joins TRBV19 and TRBJ1-5, with D unclear. The CDR3 runs 15 residues. V was shortened by 10 bases and J by 0 bases, with 16 bases between the two germline ends. Per the germline V gene, CDR1 is LNHDA and CDR2 is SQIVND (reference sequence). This CDR3 is CATLWAAASNQPQHF. The CDR3 DNA reads as TGTGCCACGCTATGGGCAGCCGCTAGCAATCAGCCCCAGCATTTT.

V usage is TRBV5-8 and J usage is TRBJ2-5, with D perhaps TRBD2 (5 bases). The CDR3 runs 13 residues. Germline V gene lookup returns CDR1 SGHTS and CDR2 YDEGEE. Trimming shortened V by 2 bases and J by 7 bases, and 12 bases separated the two germline ends. CDR3 region: CASSFWETGTQYF. In DNA form, the CDR3 reads TGTGCCAGCAGCTTTTGGGAGACCGGGACCCAGTACTTC.

This chain links TRBV9 with TRBJ1-5; perhaps TRBD1 as D (5 bases). Germline V gene data show CDR1 as SGDLS and CDR2 as YYNGEE. CDR3 length: 13 residues. Trimming removed 3 bases from V and 7 bases from J, with 11 bases in between. The CDR3 protein is CASSEGRGQPQHF. The CDR3 DNA follows: TGTGCCAGCAGCGAAGGCCGGGGGCAGCCCCAGCATTTT.

The chain employs TRBV5-1 and TRBJ2-7, with a weak D call TRBD1 (9 bases). The CDR3 contains 16 residues. Looked up from germline, CDR1 is SGHRS and CDR2 is YFSETQ. V was clipped by 5 bases and J by 6 bases, with 24 bases between them. The CDR3 reads CASRRGDRTGEGEQYF. The DNA of the CDR3 is TGCGCCAGCAGGCGGGGGGATCGGACAGGGGAGGGCGAGCAGTACTTC.

The V gene is TRBV18, the J gene TRBJ1-1; 9 nucleotides align to TRBD1. The germline CDR1 and CDR2 sequences are KGHSH and LQKENI. J lost 6 bases, V lost 3 bases, and 8 bases had no gene match. The length of the CDR3 is 15 residues. The CDR3 DNA reads TGTGCCAGCTCACCCGGGACAGGGCTAATAGCTGAAGCTTTCTTT. This sequence encodes CASSPGTGLIAEAFF.